Presented here are 26 T cell receptor beta chains from one specimen sequenced in a study of response to subunit inactivated influenza vaccine. TCRdb analysed the RT-PCR reads with MiXCR anew, one entry per CDR3 protein. Of roughly 710,000 distinct CDR3 sequences in the sample, about 14% were seen once. The sample in question was PBMCs from blood, obtained approximately 15 days before vaccination. These receptors all stem from a man aged 45 to 65 who received an inactivated influenza vaccine.

The chain uses TRBV15 and TRBJ1-2, with D maybe TRBD1 (6 bases). The germline V gene has CDR1 LNHNV and CDR2 YYDKDF (reference sequence). Trimming shortened V by 4 bases and J by 7 bases, and 16 bases separated the two germline ends. This CDR3 has 14 amino acids. The CDR3 sequence: CATSKGQSNPGYTF. The CDR3 bases are TGTGCCACCAGCAAGGGACAATCAAACCCTGGCTACACCTTC.

V is TRBV10-3 and J is TRBJ1-1; D gene ambiguous. The germline V gene encodes CDR1 ENHRY and CDR2 SYGVKD. V was shortened by 0 bases and J by 4 bases, with 9 bases between the two germline ends. The length of the CDR3 is 14 residues. The CDR3: CAISESGVGTEAFF. DNA for the CDR3: TGTGCCATCAGTGAGTCTGGGGTCGGCACTGAAGCTTTCTTT.

The genes are TRBV28 and TRBJ2-1, with TRBD2 matching 7 bases. The CDR3 is 14 amino acids. Germline lookup yields CDR1 MDHEN and CDR2 SYDVKM. The ends lost 7 bases at V and 8 bases at J; junction bases unmatched: 11. CDR3 amino acids: CASMSGALQDEQFF. Written as DNA, the CDR3 is TGTGCCAGCATGAGCGGGGCCCTTCAGGATGAGCAGTTCTTC.

In its sample, this clonotype was seen a few times. This chain links TRBV10-3 with TRBJ2-5, with D maybe TRBD1 (7 bases). CDR1 ENHRY and CDR2 SYGVKD come from the germline V gene. The CDR3 consists of 13 residues. Trimming took 6 bases from V and 5 from J, leaving 13 bases between them. CDR3 nucleotide sequence: TGTGCCATCAGCAGGGGGGTAGAGGAGACCCAGTACTTC. It yields the protein CAISRGVEETQYF.

This clonotype was seen at least ten times. V gene TRBV4-2 combines with J gene TRBJ2-1; 8 bases align to TRBD2. CDR1 LGHNA and CDR2 YNFKEQ come from the germline V gene. There are 16 residues in the CDR3. The J segment lost 4 bases and the V segment lost 0 bases, leaving 5 bases of the junction unmatched. The CDR3 loop reads CASSQDTTSGYNEQFF. The CDR3 nucleotides read TGTGCCAGCAGCCAAGATACCACTAGCGGTTACAATGAGCAGTTCTTC.

The chain combines TRBV6-1 with TRBJ2-4; D assignment may be TRBD1 or TRBD2 (5 bases each). This CDR3 is 14 amino acids long. The V gene lost 6 bases and the J gene lost 2 bases, with 11 bases spanning the gap. From germline, CDR1 is MNHNS and CDR2 SASEGT. CDR3 region: CASRGDATKNIQYF. CDR3 nucleotide sequence: TGTGCCAGCAGGGGGGACGCAACCAAAAACATTCAGTACTTC.

The chain recombines TRBV5-1 with TRBJ2-6; no clear D. The CDR3 has 14 residues. V was clipped by 3 bases and J by 1 base, with 5 bases between them. Germline CDR1 SGHRS, CDR2 YFSETQ. The CDR3 loop reads CASSWTSGANVLTF. DNA for the CDR3: TGCGCCAGCAGCTGGACGTCTGGGGCCAACGTCCTGACTTTC. Full variable domain (missing parts from reference TRBV5-1 and TRBJ2-6): KAGVTQTPRYLIKTRGQQVTLSCSPISGHRSVSWYQQTPGQGLQFLFEYFSETQRNKGNFPGRFSGRQFSNSRSEMNVSTLELGDSALYLCASSWTSGANVLTFGAGSRLTVL.

This clonotype was counted only a few times. The genes are TRBV20-1 and TRBJ2-7; 9 bases are a match to TRBD2. Germline V lookup: CDR1 DFQATT, CDR2 SNEGSKA (reference sequence). This CDR3 is 15 amino acids long. V lost 2 bases, J lost 1 base, and 6 bases stayed unmatched. In nucleotides, the CDR3 is TGCAGTGCTAGACCGACTAGCGGAAGGTCCTACGAGCAGTACTTC. It is translated as CSARPTSGRSYEQYF.

The rearrangement uses TRBV7-9 and TRBJ2-3, with D possibly being TRBD1 or TRBD2 (5 bases each). Germline V gene sequence: CDR1 SEHNR, CDR2 FQNEAQ (reference sequence). The CDR3 loop spans 15 amino acids. The V and J ends lost 4 bases and 2 bases respectively, with 13 bases between them. In DNA form, the CDR3 reads TGTGCCAGCAGCTCATGGGACGTCCACACAGATACGCAGTATTTT. It codes for CASSSWDVHTDTQYF. The full variable domain, completed using reference TRBV7-9 and TRBJ2-3, is DTGVSQNPRHKITKRGQNVTFRCDPISEHNRLYWYRQTLGQGPEFLTYFQNEAQLEKSRLLSDRFSAERPKGSFSTLEIQRTEQGDSAMYLCASSSWDVHTDTQYFGPGTRLTVL.

J is TRBJ1-5 and V is TRBV6-7; 11 bases map to TRBD1. TRBV6-7 is filed as an ORF, its function uncertain. J lost 7 bases, V lost 5 bases, and 19 bases had no gene match. This CDR3 region has 19 residues. In DNA form, the CDR3 reads TGTGCCAGCAGTAAGGAACCGGGACAGGGGGAAACCAGACTGCAGCCCCAGCATTTT. As protein: CASSKEPGQGETRLQPQHF.

This clonotype turned up a few times. The rearrangement joins TRBV6-4 to TRBJ2-3, with TRBD2 identical over 14 bases. J was trimmed by 5 bases and V by 6 bases; bases with no gene match: 16. There are 19 residues in the CDR3. Looked up from germline, CDR1 is MRHNA and CDR2 is SNTAGT. The CDR3 sequence: CASRQQPGLAGAFGDTQYF. CDR3 DNA sequence: TGTGCCAGCAGACAACAACCGGGACTAGCGGGGGCCTTTGGAGATACGCAGTATTTT.

This clonotype was seen a handful of times. The rearrangement links TRBV5-1 to TRBJ2-7; D perhaps matches TRBD1 (6 bases). This CDR3 contains 14 residues. Germline V gene sequence: CDR1 SGHRS, CDR2 YFSETQ. V lost 4 bases and J 3 bases, leaving 14 bases between the germline ends. CDR3 in amino acids: CASSPAGTIYEQYF. In nucleotides, the CDR3 is TGCGCCAGCAGCCCGGCCGGGACAATCTACGAGCAGTACTTC.

The sample holds a few counts of this clonotype. This chain joins TRBV20-1 and TRBJ2-2; 8 nucleotides agree with TRBD2. The CDR3 is 13 amino acids. The V gene's germline CDR1 is DFQATT and CDR2 SNEGSKA (reference sequence). Losses at the gene ends were 5 bases for V and 6 bases for J; bases not matched to a gene: 5. The CDR3: CSAVTRGAGELFF. DNA for the CDR3: TGCAGTGCTGTCACGCGGGGGGCCGGGGAGCTGTTTTTT.

The rearrangement uses TRBV6-4 and TRBJ2-3, with 7 bases lining up with TRBD1. Unmatched junction bases numbered 4, after V lost 4 bases and J lost 0 bases. Germline V gene lookup returns CDR1 MRHNA and CDR2 SNTAGT. The CDR3 is made up of 15 amino acids. For the CDR3, the DNA is TGTGCCAGCAGTGGACAGGGCGGCAGCACAGATACGCAGTATTTT. Amino acids: CASSGQGGSTDTQYF.

This clonotype has more than one count but fewer than ten. CDR3 protein: CASSYWTGAGTGELFF. CDR3 DNA sequence: TGTGCCAGCAGTTACTGGACAGGTGCCGGTACCGGGGAGCTGTTTTTT. The chain combines TRBV27 with TRBJ2-2; 7 bases are a match to TRBD1. CDR1 and CDR2 from the germline V gene are MNHEY and SMNVEV (reference sequence). The junction had 10 bases not matched to a gene; V was cut back by 4 bases and J by 5 bases. CDR3 length: 16 residues.

The rearrangement joins TRBV5-5 to TRBJ2-1, with D possibly matching TRBD2 (6 bases). Deletions cut 5 bases from V and 1 base from J, with 10 bases between. The CDR3 is made up of 14 amino acids. Germline CDR1 and CDR2: SGHKS and YYEKEE (reference sequence). This CDR3 is CASSSGVSYNEQFF. CDR3 coding DNA: TGTGCCAGCAGTTCGGGGGTATCCTACAATGAGCAGTTCTTC. Complete variable domain (other parts from reference TRBV5-5 and TRBJ2-1): DAGVTQSPTHLIKTRGQQVTLRCSPISGHKSVSWYQQVLGQGPQFIFQYYEKEERGRGNFPDRFSARQFPNYSSELNVNALLLGDSALYLCASSSGVSYNEQFFGPGTRLTVL.

This clonotype was detected a few times. This chain links TRBV18 with TRBJ2-1; 7 nucleotides agree with TRBD1. This CDR3 region has 16 residues. After removal of 1 base from V and 1 base from J, the junction contained 4 bases not matched to a gene. Germline assignment: CDR1 KGHSH and CDR2 LQKENI. CDR3 coding DNA: TGTGCCAGCTCACCACGTGGGACAGCATCCTACAATGAGCAGTTCTTC. Protein: CASSPRGTASYNEQFF.

This chain joins TRBV12-3 or TRBV12-4 and TRBJ1-2; 7 bases align to TRBD1. This CDR3 has 16 amino acids. Trimming removed 6 bases from V and 4 bases from J; junction bases left unmatched: 14. The CDR3 loop is CASSPTTGADGYGYTF. CDR3 DNA: TGTGCCAGCAGCCCAACCACAGGGGCAGATGGCTATGGCTACACCTTC.

This clonotype was seen at least ten times. The chain uses TRBV6-2 or TRBV6-3 and TRBJ2-7; the match to TRBD2 covers 7 bases. The CDR3 runs 14 residues. Germline trimming cut 7 bases from V and 4 bases from J; bases unmatched to any gene: 10. Per the germline V gene, CDR1 is MNHEY and CDR2 is SVGEGT. The DNA of the CDR3 is TGTGCCAGCACCCCGACTAGCCGTCCTTACGAGCAGTACTTC. It encodes CASTPTSRPYEQYF.

This chain joins TRBV7-8 and TRBJ1-3, with no clear D. Germline V gives CDR1 SGHVS, CDR2 FQNEAQ. This CDR3 region has 16 residues. V lost 1 base and J 2 bases, leaving 12 bases between the germline ends. CDR3 loop: CASSLGSGTAGNTIYF. The CDR3, as DNA: TGTGCCAGCAGCTTAGGGTCGGGCACGGCTGGAAACACCATATATTTT.

This clonotype was counted a few times. V and J are TRBV28 and TRBJ2-1; possibly TRBD1 for D (6 bases). The CDR3 runs to 13 residues. Per the germline V gene, CDR1 is MDHEN and CDR2 is SYDVKM. The germline V and J ends were trimmed by 8 bases and 13 bases, with 21 bases remaining between them. CDR3 nucleotide sequence: TGTGCCAGCCTCGATCGACAGGCCCAGAGACAGTTCTTC. Translating it yields CASLDRQAQRQFF.

The V and J genes are TRBV6-1 and TRBJ2-1, with 13 bases matching TRBD2. The CDR3 spans 14 residues. From germline, CDR1 is MNHNS and CDR2 SASEGT. V shed 5 bases and J 9 bases; nucleotides not matched to a gene: 4. The CDR3 DNA is TGTGCCAGCAGTAGACTAGCGGGGGGACCTGAGCAGTTCTTC. This codes for CASSRLAGGPEQFF.

This clonotype was counted only a few times. The V and J genes are TRBV12-3 or TRBV12-4 and TRBJ2-3; weak D call: TRBD1 (7 bases). Trimming removed 2 bases from V and 6 bases from J, with 15 bases in between. The CDR3 runs 15 residues. CDR3 region: CASSLWRDSADTQYF. CDR3 DNA sequence: TGTGCCAGCAGTTTATGGCGGGACAGTGCGGATACGCAGTATTTT.

The rearrangement uses TRBV5-1 and TRBJ2-3; TRBD1 matches at 8 bases. The germline gives CDR1 SGHRS, CDR2 YFSETQ. Trimming at V came to 5 bases and at J to 7 bases, leaving 12 bases not matched to a gene. The CDR3 is made up of 15 amino acids. The CDR3 is CASSFDRGRSNTQYF. Here the CDR3 DNA reads TGCGCCAGCAGTTTTGACAGGGGACGATCAAATACGCAGTATTTT.

This chain uses TRBV4-2 with TRBJ2-3; TRBD2 matches at 11 bases. Trimming removed 1 base from V and 2 bases from J; junction bases left unmatched: 5. This CDR3 spans 17 amino acids. CDR1 is LGHNA and CDR2 is YNFKEQ in the germline V gene. CDR3 region: CASSQGSSGRLTDTQYF. The CDR3 coding sequence is TGTGCCAGCAGCCAAGGTTCTAGCGGGAGGCTCACAGATACGCAGTATTTT.

This clonotype came up a few times. In nucleotides, the CDR3 is TGCAGCGCCTATACCCCCGGGGGGGCGTTTGGGACAGATACGCAGTATTTT. Translation gives CSAYTPGGAFGTDTQYF. The chain links TRBV29-1 to TRBJ2-3; 8 bases are shared with TRBD2. This CDR3 spans 17 amino acids. Germline V lookup: CDR1 SQVTM, CDR2 ANQGSEA. V gave up 7 bases and J gave up 3 bases; unmatched junction bases: 18.